The sequence of this T cell receptor beta chain was determined in a study of lymphopenia after photon versus proton radiotherapy (dated by TCRdb to between 2018 and 2021). About the full investigation: The immunological effects of photon versus proton radiation therapy were compared in patients with gastrointestinal tumors who developed high-grade lymphopenia. A cohort of approximately 20 patients with gastrointestinal tumors who received either photon or proton therapy and subsequently developed lymphopenia was included. The goal of the study was to characterize the differences between the two radiation modalities in how they affect the immune system. General study outcomes and caveats: Relative stability during treatment was observed in proton-treated patients, whereas loss of naive T cells and TCR diversity and gain of effector/memory populations were observed in photon-treated patients. The authors looked at the survival association only in patients who died, and they framed better survival with proton therapy as a possibility rather than a demonstrated result. Among patients across the cohort who died, overall survival time showed an inverse correlation with a larger post-nadir drop in TCR diversity. After the lymphocyte count nadir, oligoclonal expansion, especially of CD8+ Temra cells, was observed in photon-treated repertoires, and the drop in diversity was driven by this expansion.

Reading the germline V gene gives CDR1 SGHDT and CDR2 YYEEEE. The CDR3 covers 15 residues, taking in both the cysteine and the phenylalanine. The retained sequence is limited to the CDR3, 45 bases, with the frame set at the first base. Libraries were prepared through the immunoSEQ multiplex PCR assay. Deep sequencing of rearranged TCR beta loci, alongside multiparametric flow cytometry, was used to profile T cell repertoires. Not all clones reach the TCRdb copy of this immuneACCESS table, which keeps in-frame sequences only. Checked studies attribute under half of the gap to unresolved V genes and leave the rest unexplained. Within this sample are about 26,000 clones, with about four fifths of them counted one time only. The top ten clonotypes cover 3.7% of the sample. A single count supports this clone. The specificity of this receptor is unknown. Compared with germline, one end of the junction differs, possibly owing to a read error.

This sample comprised peripheral blood, obtained from a patient treated with photon-based radiotherapy. The chain is encoded by TRBV5-6 joined to TRBJ2-3; tentative D gene TRBD1, with 5 bases matching. This clonotype was obtained from a woman between 45 and 65 years old with pancreatic cancer. The DNA sequence is as follows: TGCGCCAGCAGCTTACAGGACCCTGGTTGGGATACGCAGTATTTT. Its amino acids are CASSLQDPGWDTQYF.